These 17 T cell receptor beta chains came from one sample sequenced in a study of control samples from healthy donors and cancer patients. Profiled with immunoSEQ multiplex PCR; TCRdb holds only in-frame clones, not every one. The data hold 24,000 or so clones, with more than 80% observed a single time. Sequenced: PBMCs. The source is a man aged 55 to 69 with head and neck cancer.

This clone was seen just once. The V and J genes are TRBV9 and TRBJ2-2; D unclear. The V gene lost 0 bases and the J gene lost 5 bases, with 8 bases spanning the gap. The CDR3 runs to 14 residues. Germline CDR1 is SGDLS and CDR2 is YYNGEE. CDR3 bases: TGTGCCAGCAGCGTAGATCTTGGGACCGGGGAGCTGTTTTTT. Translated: CASSVDLGTGELFF.

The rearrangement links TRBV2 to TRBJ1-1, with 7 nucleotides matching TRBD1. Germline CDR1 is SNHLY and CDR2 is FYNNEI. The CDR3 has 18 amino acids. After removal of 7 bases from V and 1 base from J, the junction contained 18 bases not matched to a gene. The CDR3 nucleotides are TGTGCCAGCAACATAAAATTAGGGGGCGACCAAGGGAACACTGAAGCTTTCTTT. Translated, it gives CASNIKLGGDQGNTEAFF.

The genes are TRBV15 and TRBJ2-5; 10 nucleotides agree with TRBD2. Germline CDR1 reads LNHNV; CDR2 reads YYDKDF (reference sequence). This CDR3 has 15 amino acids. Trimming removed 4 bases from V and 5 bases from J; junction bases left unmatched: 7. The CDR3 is CATSNPAGGPETQYF. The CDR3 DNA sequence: TGTGCCACCAGCAACCCAGCGGGAGGGCCGGAGACCCAGTACTTC.

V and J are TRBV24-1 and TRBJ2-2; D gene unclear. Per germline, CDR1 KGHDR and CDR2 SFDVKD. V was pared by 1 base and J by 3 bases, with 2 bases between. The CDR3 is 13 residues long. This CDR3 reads CATSDFYTGELFF. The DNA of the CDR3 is TGTGCCACCAGTGATTTTTACACCGGGGAGCTGTTTTTT.

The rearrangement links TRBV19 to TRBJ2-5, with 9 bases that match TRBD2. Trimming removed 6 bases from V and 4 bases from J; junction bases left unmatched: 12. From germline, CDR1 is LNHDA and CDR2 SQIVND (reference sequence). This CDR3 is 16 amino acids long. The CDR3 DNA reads TGTGCCAGTAGCCTCTCGACTAGCGGCTGGGGAGAGACCCAGTACTTC. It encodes CASSLSTSGWGETQYF.

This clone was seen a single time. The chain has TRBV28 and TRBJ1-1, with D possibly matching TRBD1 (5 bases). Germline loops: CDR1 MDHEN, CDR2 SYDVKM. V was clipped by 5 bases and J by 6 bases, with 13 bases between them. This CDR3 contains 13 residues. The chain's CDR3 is CASSRPGGAEAFF. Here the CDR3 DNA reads TGTGCCAGCAGTCGGCCCGGGGGAGCTGAAGCTTTCTTT.

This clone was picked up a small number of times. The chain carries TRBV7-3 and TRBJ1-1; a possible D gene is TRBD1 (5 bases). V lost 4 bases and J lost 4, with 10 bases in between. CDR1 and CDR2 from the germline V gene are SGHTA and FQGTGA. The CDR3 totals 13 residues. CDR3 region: CASSSDSGTEAFF. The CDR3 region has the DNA TGTGCCAGCAGCTCCGACAGCGGCACTGAAGCTTTCTTT.

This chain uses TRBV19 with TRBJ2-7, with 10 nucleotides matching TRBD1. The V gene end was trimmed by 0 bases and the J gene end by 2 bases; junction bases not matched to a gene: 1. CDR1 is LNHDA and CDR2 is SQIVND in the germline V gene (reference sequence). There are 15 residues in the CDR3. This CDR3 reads CASSIDGTGAYEQYF. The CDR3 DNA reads TGTGCCAGTAGTATAGACGGGACAGGGGCCTACGAGCAGTACTTC.

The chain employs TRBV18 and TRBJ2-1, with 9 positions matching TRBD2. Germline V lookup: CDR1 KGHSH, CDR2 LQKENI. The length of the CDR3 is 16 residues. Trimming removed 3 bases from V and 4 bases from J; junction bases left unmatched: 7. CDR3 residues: CASSPISGSTYNEQFF. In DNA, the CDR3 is TGTGCCAGCTCACCCATTAGCGGGAGCACTTACAATGAGCAGTTCTTC.

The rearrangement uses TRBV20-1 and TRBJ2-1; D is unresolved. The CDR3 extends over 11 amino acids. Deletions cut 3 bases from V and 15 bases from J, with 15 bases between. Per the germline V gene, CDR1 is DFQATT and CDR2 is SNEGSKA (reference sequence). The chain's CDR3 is CSASIGSWMFF. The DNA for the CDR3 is TGCAGTGCTAGCATCGGATCGTGGATGTTCTTC.

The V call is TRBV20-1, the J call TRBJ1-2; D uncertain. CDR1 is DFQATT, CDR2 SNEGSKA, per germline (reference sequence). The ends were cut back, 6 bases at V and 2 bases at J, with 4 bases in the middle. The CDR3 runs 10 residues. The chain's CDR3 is CSAENYGYTF. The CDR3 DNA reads TGCAGTGCGGAAAACTATGGCTACACCTTC.

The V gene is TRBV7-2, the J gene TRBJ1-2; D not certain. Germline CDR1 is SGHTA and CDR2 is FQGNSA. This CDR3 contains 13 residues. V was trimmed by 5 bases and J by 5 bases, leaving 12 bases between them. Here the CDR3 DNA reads TGTGCCAGCAGCCCGACGACTTGGTATGGCTACACCTTC. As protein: CASSPTTWYGYTF.

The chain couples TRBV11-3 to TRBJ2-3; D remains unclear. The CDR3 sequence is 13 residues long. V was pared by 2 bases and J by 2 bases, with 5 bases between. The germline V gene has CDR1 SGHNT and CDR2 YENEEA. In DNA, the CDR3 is TGTGCCAGCAGCTTAACAAACACAGATACGCAGTATTTT. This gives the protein CASSLTNTDTQYF.

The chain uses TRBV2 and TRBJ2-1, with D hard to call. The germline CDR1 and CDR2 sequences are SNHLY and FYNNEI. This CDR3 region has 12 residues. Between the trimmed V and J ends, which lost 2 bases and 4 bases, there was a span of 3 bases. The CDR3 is CASSEYYNEQFF. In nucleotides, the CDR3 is TGTGCCAGCAGTGAATATTACAATGAGCAGTTCTTC.

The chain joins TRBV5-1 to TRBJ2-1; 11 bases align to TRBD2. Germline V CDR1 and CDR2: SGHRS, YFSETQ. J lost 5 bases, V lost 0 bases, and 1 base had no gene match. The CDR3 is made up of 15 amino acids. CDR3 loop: CASSLGLAGNNEQFF. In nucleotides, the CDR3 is TGCGCCAGCAGCTTGGGACTAGCGGGGAACAATGAGCAGTTCTTC. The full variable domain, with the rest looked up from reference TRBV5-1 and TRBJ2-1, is KAGVTQTPRYLIKTRGQQVTLSCSPISGHRSVSWYQQTPGQGLQFLFEYFSETQRNKGNFPGRFSGRQFSNSRSEMNVSTLELGDSALYLCASSLGLAGNNEQFFGPGTRLTVL.

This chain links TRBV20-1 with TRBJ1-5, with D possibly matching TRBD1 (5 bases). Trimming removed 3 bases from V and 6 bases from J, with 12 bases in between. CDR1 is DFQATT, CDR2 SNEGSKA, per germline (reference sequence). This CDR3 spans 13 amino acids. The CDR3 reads CSASARVSQPQHF. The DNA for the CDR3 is TGCAGTGCTAGTGCCAGGGTGAGTCAGCCCCAGCATTTT.

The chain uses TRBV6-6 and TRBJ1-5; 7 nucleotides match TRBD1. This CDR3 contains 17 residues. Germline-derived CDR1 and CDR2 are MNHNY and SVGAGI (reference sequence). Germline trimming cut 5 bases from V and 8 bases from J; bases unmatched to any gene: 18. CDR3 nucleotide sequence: TGTGCCAGCAGTCCTCGACAGGGAACCTCATTAGGAAAGCCCCAGCATTTT. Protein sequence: CASSPRQGTSLGKPQHF.